The 9 T cell receptor beta chains listed next were all sequenced from one sample in a study of Graves' ophthalmopathy and Graves' hyperthyroidism. Amplification targeted the TCR beta CDR3 regions, with RNA transcripts as the source material. HTBI primers were used in a first-round RT-PCR, which preceded a second-round multiplex PCR. TCRdb re-called the multiplex PCR reads through MiXCR, storing one row per CDR3 protein. The sample consists of 200,000 to 250,000 distinct CDR3 sequences, roughly 21% of them appearing once. The specimen was peripheral blood. The origin of the receptors is a woman in her forties or fifties with Graves' ophthalmopathy.

This clonotype came up many times. The CDR3 bases are TGTGCCAGCAGTTACAGGGGATTTAGGTCTGGGGCCAACGTCCTGACTTTC. This codes for CASSYRGFRSGANVLTF. The chain combines TRBV6-5 with TRBJ2-6; a possible D gene is TRBD1 (5 bases). Looked up from germline, CDR1 is MNHEY and CDR2 is SVGAGI. This CDR3 region has 17 residues. V was clipped by 2 bases and J by 1 base, with 12 bases between them.

At least ten counts were recorded for this clonotype. The chain combines TRBV27 with TRBJ2-5; 13 bases are a match to TRBD2. Germline V gene data show CDR1 as MNHEY and CDR2 as SMNVEV (reference sequence). This CDR3 is 15 amino acids long. V was clipped by 5 bases and J by 4 bases; unmatched bases: 4. CDR3 DNA sequence: TGTGCCAGCAGTCGTAGACTAGCGGGAGGAGAGACCCAGTACTTC. It translates to CASSRRLAGGETQYF.

The J gene is TRBJ1-1, the V gene TRBV12-3 or TRBV12-4, with D possibly being TRBD1 (5 bases). There are 13 residues in the CDR3. V was pared by 3 bases and J by 11 bases, with 16 bases between. CDR3 DNA: TGTGCCAGCAGTTTCGGATCAGGGCTTGAGGCTTTCTTT. As protein: CASSFGSGLEAFF.

The chain recombines TRBV29-1 with TRBJ2-7; D is ambiguous. Looked up from germline, CDR1 is SQVTM and CDR2 is ANQGSEA. V shed 4 bases and J shed 0 bases, with 7 bases lying between them. This CDR3 region has 12 residues. CDR3 coding DNA: TGCAGCGTTGTGGCCAGCTCCTACGAGCAGTACTTC. Its translation is CSVVASSYEQYF.

The CDR3 spells CASSLTIGQGENIQYF. CDR3 DNA: TGCGCCAGCAGCTTGACGATAGGACAGGGAGAAAACATTCAGTACTTC. The chain employs TRBV5-1 and TRBJ2-4; 8 positions agree with TRBD1. Losses at the gene ends were 1 base for V and 5 bases for J; bases not matched to a gene: 8. This CDR3 is built from 16 residues. CDR1 is SGHRS, CDR2 YFSETQ, per germline.

The chain recombines TRBV2 with TRBJ2-2; D is possibly TRBD1 (6 bases). The V gene lost 3 bases and the J gene lost 4 bases, with 12 bases spanning the gap. The CDR3 is 15 amino acids. Germline V CDR1 and CDR2: SNHLY, FYNNEI. The DNA for the CDR3 is TGTGCCAGCAGTGAGGTTTGGGACACCACCGGGGAGCTGTTTTTT. This encodes CASSEVWDTTGELFF. The entire variable domain, with the rest obtained from reference TRBV2 and TRBJ2-2, is as follows: EPEVTQTPSHQVTQMGQEVILRCVPISNHLYFYWYRQILGQKVEFLVSFYNNEISEKSEIFDDQFSVERPDGSNFTLKIRSTKLEDSAMYFCASSEVWDTTGELFFGEGSRLTVL.

This clonotype was observed many times. The chain has TRBV20-1 and TRBJ2-5; TRBD1 matches at 9 bases. With 5 bases clipped from V and 2 bases from J, the junction kept 6 bases outside the gene matches. This CDR3 contains 14 residues. In germline, CDR1 is DFQATT, CDR2 SNEGSKA (reference sequence). CDR3 nucleotide sequence: TGCAGTGCTTCCGACAGGGGGGGGCAAGAGACCCAGTACTTC. Translated, it gives CSASDRGGQETQYF.

This clonotype was picked up many times. The genes are TRBV7-9 and TRBJ2-7; D may be TRBD1 (6 bases). V lost 7 bases and J lost 4, with 17 bases in between. This CDR3 has 14 amino acids. From germline, CDR1 is SEHNR and CDR2 FQNEAQ (reference sequence). The CDR3 here is CASTIQNREYEQYF. In DNA, the CDR3 is TGTGCCAGCACCATTCAAAACAGGGAGTACGAGCAGTACTTC.

This clonotype has a count of ten or more. This rearrangement joins TRBV15 to TRBJ2-4; tentatively, D is TRBD1 (6 bases). V lost 5 bases to trimming and J lost 11 bases, with 19 bases between them. CDR1 and CDR2 from the germline V gene are LNHNV and YYDKDF (reference sequence). The CDR3 consists of 14 residues. CDR3 in DNA: TGTGCCACCAGCCACAATACGGACAGACTCCTTCAGTACTTC. This sequence encodes CATSHNTDRLLQYF.